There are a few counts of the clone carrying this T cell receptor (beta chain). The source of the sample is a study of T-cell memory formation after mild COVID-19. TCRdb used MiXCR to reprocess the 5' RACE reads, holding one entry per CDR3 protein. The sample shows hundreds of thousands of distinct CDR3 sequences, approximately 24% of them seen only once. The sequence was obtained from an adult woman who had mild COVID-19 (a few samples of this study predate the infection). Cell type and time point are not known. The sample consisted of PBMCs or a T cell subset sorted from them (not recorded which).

The CDR3 bases are TGTGCCAGCAGCCCCCAGACTAGCGCAGACAATGAGCAGTTCTTC. Encoded protein: CASSPQTSADNEQFF. The chain has TRBV7-9 and TRBJ2-1, with 8 bases that match TRBD2. V lost 5 bases, J lost 5 bases, and 8 bases stayed unmatched. Germline V CDR1 and CDR2: SEHNR, FQNEAQ (reference sequence). The CDR3 is 15 residues long. Variable domain in full (rest from reference TRBV7-9 and TRBJ2-1): DTGVSQNPRHKITKRGQNVTFRCDPISEHNRLYWYRQTLGQGPEFLTYFQNEAQLEKSRLLSDRFSAERPKGSFSTLEIQRTEQGDSAMYLCASSPQTSADNEQFFGPGTRLTVL.